This TCR beta chain originates from a study of blood T cell repertoires in COVID-19. Study-wide background: Acute-phase and convalescent COVID-19 samples originated in the United States, Italy and Spain. The analysed material was cDNA or gDNA that came from T cells, B-cell-depleted T cells, or PBMCs.

Source study methods: Amplifying reference gene primers gave estimates of nucleated cell counts. Clones were sequenced by immunoSEQ multiplex PCR, and TCRdb holds only the in-frame ones, with some missing. V, J and clone size derive from that table, while D and trimming were established from the DNA sequence. The sample yields about 90,000 clones, approximately 78% seen once. This CDR3 spans 18 amino acids. The V gene's germline CDR1 is SGHRS and CDR2 YFSETQ. The trim removed 1 base at V and 0 bases at J, leaving 5 bases unmatched. The source material was peripheral blood. The chain combines TRBV5-1 with TRBJ2-6; 9 bases line up with TRBD2. This clonotype was obtained from a human donor in a cohort sampled during active COVID-19. CDR3 in DNA: TGCGCCAGCAGCTTGTGGCTAGCGGGGAGCTCTGGGGCCAACGTCCTGACTTTC. This gives the protein CASSLWLAGSSGANVLTF.